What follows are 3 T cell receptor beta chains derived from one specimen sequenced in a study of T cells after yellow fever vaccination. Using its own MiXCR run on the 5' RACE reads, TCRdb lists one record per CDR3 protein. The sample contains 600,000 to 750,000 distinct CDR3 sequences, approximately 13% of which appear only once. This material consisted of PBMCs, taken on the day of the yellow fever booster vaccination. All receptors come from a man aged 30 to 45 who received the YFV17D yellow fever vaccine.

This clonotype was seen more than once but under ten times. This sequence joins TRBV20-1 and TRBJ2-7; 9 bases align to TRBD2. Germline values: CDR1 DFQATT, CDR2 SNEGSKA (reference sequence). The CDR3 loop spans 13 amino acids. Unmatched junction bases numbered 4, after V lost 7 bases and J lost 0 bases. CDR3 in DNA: TGCAGTGTTCTAGCGGGGCGCTCCTACGAGCAGTACTTC. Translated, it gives CSVLAGRSYEQYF.

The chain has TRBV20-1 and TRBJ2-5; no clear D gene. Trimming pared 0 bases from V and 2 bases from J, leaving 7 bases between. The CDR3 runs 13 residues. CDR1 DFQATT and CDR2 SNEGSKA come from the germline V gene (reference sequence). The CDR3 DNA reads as TGCAGTGCTAGAGACGGTCGGCAAGAGACCCAGTACTTC. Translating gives CSARDGRQETQYF.

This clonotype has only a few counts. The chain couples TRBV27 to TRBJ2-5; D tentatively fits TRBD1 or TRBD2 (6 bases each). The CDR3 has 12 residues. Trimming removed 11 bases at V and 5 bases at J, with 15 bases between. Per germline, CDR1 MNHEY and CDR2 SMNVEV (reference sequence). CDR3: CAGPGASETQYF. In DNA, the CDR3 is TGTGCCGGCCCGGGGGCCAGCGAGACCCAGTACTTC.